Given below is one TCR beta chain in context. Its antigen is not known. These data originate in a study of PD-L1 blockade in urothelial cancer. Study findings and constraints: Below-median blood TCR clonality before treatment forecast better survival.

The sample's time point: peripheral blood 6 weeks after treatment start. The CDR3 spans 12 residues. V lost 5 bases to trimming and J lost 8 bases, with 13 bases between them. Germline V CDR1 and CDR2: MDHEN, SYDVKM. Sequenced by immunoSEQ multiplex PCR; TCRdb stores in-frame clones only, minus some. The profile shows tens of thousands of clones, around 90% of them singletons. This chain joins TRBV28 and TRBJ2-7; D uncertain. Specimen: PBMCs, collected around atezolizumab (anti-PD-L1) treatment. The receptor was isolated from a man between 65 and 79 years old with urothelial cancer. This CDR3 is CASSPPTGQQYF. Written as DNA, the CDR3 is TGTGCCAGCAGTCCTCCGACGGGTCAGCAGTACTTC.